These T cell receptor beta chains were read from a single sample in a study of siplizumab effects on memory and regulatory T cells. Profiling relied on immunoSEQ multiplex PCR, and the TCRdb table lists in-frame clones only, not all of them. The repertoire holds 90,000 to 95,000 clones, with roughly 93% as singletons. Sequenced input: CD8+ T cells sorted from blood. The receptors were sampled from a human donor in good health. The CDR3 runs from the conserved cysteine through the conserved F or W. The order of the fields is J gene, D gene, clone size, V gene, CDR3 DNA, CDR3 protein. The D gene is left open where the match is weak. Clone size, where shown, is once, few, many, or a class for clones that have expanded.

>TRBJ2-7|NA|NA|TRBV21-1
TGTGCCTGCCAGGGAGGCTACGAGCAGTACTTC
CACQGGYEQYF
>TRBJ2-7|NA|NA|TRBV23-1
TGCGCCAGCAGTCAATCGATTTTAGGGTGGCAGGGAGACTACGAGCAGTACTTC
CASSQSILGWQGDYEQYF
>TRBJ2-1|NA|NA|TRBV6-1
TGTGCCAGCAGTGAAGACTCAGGACGGTACAATGAGCAGTTCTTC
CASSEDSGRYNEQFF
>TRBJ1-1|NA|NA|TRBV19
TGTGCCAGTAGTATAGCGTTACGGTTAAACACTGAAGCTTTCTTT
CASSIALRLNTEAFF
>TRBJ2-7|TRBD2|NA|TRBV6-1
TGTGCCAGCAGTGAAGGGACTAGCGGTTCCTACGAGCAGTACTTC
CASSEGTSGSYEQYF
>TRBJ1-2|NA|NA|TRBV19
TGTGCCAGTAGTAGACAGAGATCTAACTATGGCTACACCTTC
CASSRQRSNYGYTF
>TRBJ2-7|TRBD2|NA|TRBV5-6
TGTGCCAGCAGCTTGGGATCCAGCGGGGGCTCCTACGAGCAGTACTTC
CASSLGSSGGSYEQYF
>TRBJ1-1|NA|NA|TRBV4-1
TGCGCCAGCAGCCAAGAGGCGGGGCAGAGCACTGAAGCTTTCTTT
CASSQEAGQSTEAFF
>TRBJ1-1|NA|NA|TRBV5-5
TGTGCCAGCAGCTTAAATCCAGGGACCCAAGAACCGGAAGCTTTCTTT
CASSLNPGTQEPEAFF
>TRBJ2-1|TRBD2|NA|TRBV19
TGTGCCAGTACCCCGGGGGGGGATGAGCAGTTCTTC
CASTPGGDEQFF
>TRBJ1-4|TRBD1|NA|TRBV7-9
TGTGCCAGCAGCACAGGACAGGGGGCTAATGAAAAACTGTTTTTT
CASSTGQGANEKLFF
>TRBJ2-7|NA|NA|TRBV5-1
TGCGCCAGCAGCCCCTCAGGCAGGCCAGAGCAGTACTTC
CASSPSGRPEQYF
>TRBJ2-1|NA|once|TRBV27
TGTGCCAGCAGTTTAGGGAGTTACAATGAGCAGTTCTTC
CASSLGSYNEQFF
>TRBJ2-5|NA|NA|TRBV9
TGTGCCAGCAACGTAGATTTGGGGGCGTGGGAGACCCAGTACTTC
CASNVDLGAWETQYF
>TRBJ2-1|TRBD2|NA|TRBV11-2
TGTGCCAGCAGCATCGGGACTAGCGGTATTGAGCAGTTCTTC
CASSIGTSGIEQFF
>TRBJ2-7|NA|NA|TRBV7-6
TGTGCCAGCAGCCCCCGGTTGGGGGCTGGCGGTGAGCAGTACTTC
CASSPRLGAGGEQYF
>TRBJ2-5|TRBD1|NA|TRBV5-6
TGTGCCAGCAGCTTGAAAGGGGGCCTAGAGACCCAGTACTTC
CASSLKGGLETQYF
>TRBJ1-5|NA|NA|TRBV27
TGTGCCAGCAGTTTATCGGGACTTAATAGCAATCAGCCCCAGCATTTT
CASSLSGLNSNQPQHF
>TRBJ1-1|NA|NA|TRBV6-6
TGTGCCAGCAGTCCGAGGACCGCAAACACTGAAGCTTTCTTT
CASSPRTANTEAFF
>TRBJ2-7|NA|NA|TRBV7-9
TGTGCCAGCAGCTTGGACAGTCGCGGCTACGAGCAGTACTTC
CASSLDSRGYEQYF
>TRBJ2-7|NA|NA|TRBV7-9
TGTGCCAGCAGCTTAGAGTGGACAGCTTACGAGCAGTACTTC
CASSLEWTAYEQYF
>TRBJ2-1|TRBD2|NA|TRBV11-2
TGTGCCAGCAACTTAAGGATACCCCGACTAGCGGATACCTACAATGAGCAGTTCTTC
CASNLRIPRLADTYNEQFF
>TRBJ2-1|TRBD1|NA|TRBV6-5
TGTGCCAGCAGTTGGGGAACAGGGGACAATGAGCAGTTCTTC
CASSWGTGDNEQFF
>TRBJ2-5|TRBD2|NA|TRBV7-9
TGTGCCAGCAGCTCCGGACTAGCGGGAGGGCCCTCTAGGGAGACCCAGTACTTC
CASSSGLAGGPSRETQYF
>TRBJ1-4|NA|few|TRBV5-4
TGTGCCAGCAGCTTGGGGGGGGACAATGAAAAACTGTTTTTT
CASSLGGDNEKLFF
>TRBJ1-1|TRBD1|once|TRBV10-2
TGCGCCAGCAGCCAGGGGACAGGGGGGTGGAACACTGAAGCTTTCTTT
CASSQGTGGWNTEAFF
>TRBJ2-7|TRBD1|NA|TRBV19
TGTGCCAGTAGTTCCCCGGGACAGGGGGCGTCCTACGAGCAGTACTTC
CASSSPGQGASYEQYF
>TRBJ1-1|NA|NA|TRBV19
TGTGCCAGTAGTATAGATCCAGGGCTTGGCACTGAAGCTTTCTTT
CASSIDPGLGTEAFF
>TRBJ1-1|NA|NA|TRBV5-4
TGTGCCAGCAGCCCGACCTTGGTGGACACTGAAGCTTTCTTT
CASSPTLVDTEAFF
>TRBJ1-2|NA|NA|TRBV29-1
TGCAGCGTTGAGGACCCCCAAGCAGAAGGCTACACCTTC
CSVEDPQAEGYTF
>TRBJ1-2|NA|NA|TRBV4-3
TGCGCCAGCAGCCAAGATGTCGGGGGGCTTTACTATGGCTACACCTTC
CASSQDVGGLYYGYTF
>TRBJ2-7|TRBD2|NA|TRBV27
TGTGCCAGCAGTTTAGGCGGGGCGGGGGACGAGCAGTACTTC
CASSLGGAGDEQYF
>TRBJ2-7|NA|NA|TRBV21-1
TGTGCCAGCAGCAAATGTCCTAGAACTAGCGCAAAGACTTACGAGCAGTACTTC
CASSKCPRTSAKTYEQYF
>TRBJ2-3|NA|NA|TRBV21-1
TGTGCCAGCAGCAAAGACGGGCTAGCAGCAAGCACAGATACGCAGTATTTT
CASSKDGLAASTDTQYF
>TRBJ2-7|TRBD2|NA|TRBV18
TGTGCCAGCTCAAGGGGACTAGCCCTCTACGAGCAGTACTTC
CASSRGLALYEQYF
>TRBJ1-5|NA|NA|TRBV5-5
TGTGCCAGCAGCTTGGATTCGTCGGGAGCAAATCAGCCCCAGCATTTT
CASSLDSSGANQPQHF
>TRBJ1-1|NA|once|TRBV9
TGTGCCAGCAGCGTAGGCGAAGTCGTGAACACTGAAGCTTTCTTT
CASSVGEVVNTEAFF
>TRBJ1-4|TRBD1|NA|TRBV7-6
TGTGCCAGCAGCTCCACGGAAGGGGGCAGCCTGGAAAAACTGTTTTTT
CASSSTEGGSLEKLFF
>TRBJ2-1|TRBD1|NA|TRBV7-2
TGTGCCAGCAGCCTGAGCCTACAGGGGGTAGCCCCCAATGAGCAGTTCTTC
CASSLSLQGVAPNEQFF
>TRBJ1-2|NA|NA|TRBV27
TGTGCCAGCAGTTTATTCCAGGGGTATGCCTATGGCTACACCTTC
CASSLFQGYAYGYTF
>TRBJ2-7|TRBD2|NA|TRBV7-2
TGTGCCAGCAGCCCGTATAGCGGGGGCCCTTACGAGCAGTACTTC
CASSPYSGGPYEQYF